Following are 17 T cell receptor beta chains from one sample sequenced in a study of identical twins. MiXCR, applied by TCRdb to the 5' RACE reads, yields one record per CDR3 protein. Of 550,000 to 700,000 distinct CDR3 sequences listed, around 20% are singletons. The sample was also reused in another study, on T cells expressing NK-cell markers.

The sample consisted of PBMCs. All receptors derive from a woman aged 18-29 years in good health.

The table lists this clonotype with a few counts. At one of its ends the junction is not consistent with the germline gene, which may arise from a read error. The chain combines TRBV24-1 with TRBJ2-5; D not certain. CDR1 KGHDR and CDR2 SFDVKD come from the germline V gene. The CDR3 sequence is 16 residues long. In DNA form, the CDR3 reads TGTGCCACCAGTGACGCGTCCGGAAATGGCGGAGAGATCCAGTACTTC. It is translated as CATSDASGNGGEIQYF.

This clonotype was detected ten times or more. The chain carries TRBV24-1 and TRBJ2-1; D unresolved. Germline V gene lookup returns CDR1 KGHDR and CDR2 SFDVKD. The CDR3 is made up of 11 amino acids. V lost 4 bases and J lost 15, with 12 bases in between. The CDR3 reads CATSEGLGLFF. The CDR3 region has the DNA TGTGCCACCAGTGAAGGGCTAGGGCTGTTCTTC.

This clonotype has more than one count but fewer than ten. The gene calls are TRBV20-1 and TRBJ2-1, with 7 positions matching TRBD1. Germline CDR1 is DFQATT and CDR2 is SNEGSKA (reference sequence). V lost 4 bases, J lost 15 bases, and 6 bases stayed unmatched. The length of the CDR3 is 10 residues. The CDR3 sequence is CSATGTVRFF. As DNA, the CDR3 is TGCAGTGCTACCGGGACAGTAAGGTTCTTC.

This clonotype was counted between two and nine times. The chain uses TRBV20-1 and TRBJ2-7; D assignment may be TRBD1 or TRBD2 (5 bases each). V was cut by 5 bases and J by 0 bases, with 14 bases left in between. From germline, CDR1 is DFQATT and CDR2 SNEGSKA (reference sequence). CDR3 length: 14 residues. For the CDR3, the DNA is TGCAGTGCTCACAAGTCGGGGCGCTCCTACGAGCAGTACTTC. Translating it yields CSAHKSGRSYEQYF.

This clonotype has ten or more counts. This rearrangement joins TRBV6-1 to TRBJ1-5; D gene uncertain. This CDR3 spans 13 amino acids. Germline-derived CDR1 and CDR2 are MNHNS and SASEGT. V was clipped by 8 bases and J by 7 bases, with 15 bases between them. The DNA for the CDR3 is TGTGCCAGCCGACGGGATCGTAACCAGCCCCAGCATTTT. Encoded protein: CASRRDRNQPQHF.

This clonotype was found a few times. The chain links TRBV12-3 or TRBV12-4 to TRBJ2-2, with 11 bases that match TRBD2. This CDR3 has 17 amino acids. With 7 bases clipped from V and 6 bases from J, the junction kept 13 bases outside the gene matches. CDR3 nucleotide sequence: TGTGCCAGCACCCCACTAGCGGGAGCTTATCTGGCCGGGGAGCTGTTTTTT. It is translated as CASTPLAGAYLAGELFF.

The CDR3 sequence: CASSLAQFMRGQQFF. DNA of the CDR3: TGTGCCAGCAGCTTAGCGCAATTTATGCGGGGCCAGCAGTTCTTC. The chain combines TRBV7-8 with TRBJ2-1; possible D gene TRBD2, 6 bases. The CDR3 runs 15 residues. Germline CDR1 and CDR2: SGHVS and FQNEAQ. V was pared by 0 bases and J by 11 bases, with 17 bases between.

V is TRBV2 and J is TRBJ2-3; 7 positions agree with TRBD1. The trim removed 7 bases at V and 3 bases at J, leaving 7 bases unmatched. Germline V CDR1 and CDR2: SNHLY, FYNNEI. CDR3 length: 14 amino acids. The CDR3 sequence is CASISTDRTDTQYF. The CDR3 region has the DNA TGTGCCAGCATTTCTACGGACAGGACAGATACGCAGTATTTT.

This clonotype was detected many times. CDR3 coding DNA: TGCGCCAGCAGCCAGGCCGGGACAGGGATGAAAAAACTGTTTTTT. Its translation: CASSQAGTGMKKLFF. This sequence joins TRBV4-3 and TRBJ1-4; the match to TRBD1 covers 9 bases. Germline CDR1 and CDR2: LGHNA and YSLEER. With 3 bases clipped from V and 9 bases from J, the junction kept 8 bases outside the gene matches. CDR3 length: 15 amino acids.

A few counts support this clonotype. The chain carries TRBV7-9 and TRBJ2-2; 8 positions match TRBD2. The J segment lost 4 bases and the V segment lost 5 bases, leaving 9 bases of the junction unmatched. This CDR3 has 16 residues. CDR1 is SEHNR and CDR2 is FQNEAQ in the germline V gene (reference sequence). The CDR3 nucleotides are TGTGCCAGCAGCCCCCCGGGCGGGGGGCTCACCGGGGAGCTGTTTTTT. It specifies CASSPPGGGLTGELFF.

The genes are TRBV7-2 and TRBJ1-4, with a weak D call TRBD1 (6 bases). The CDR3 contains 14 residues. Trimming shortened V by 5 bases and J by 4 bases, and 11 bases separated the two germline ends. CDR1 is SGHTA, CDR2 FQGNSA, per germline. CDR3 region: CASSLQGDNEKLFF. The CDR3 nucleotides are TGTGCCAGCAGCCTACAGGGCGATAATGAAAAACTGTTTTTT.

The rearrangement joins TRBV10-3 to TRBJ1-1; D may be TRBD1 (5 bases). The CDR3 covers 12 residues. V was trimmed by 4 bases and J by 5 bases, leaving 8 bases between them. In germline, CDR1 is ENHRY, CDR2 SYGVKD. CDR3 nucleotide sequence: TGTGCCATCAGTGGGGGGGAGACTGAAGCTTTCTTT. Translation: CAISGGETEAFF.

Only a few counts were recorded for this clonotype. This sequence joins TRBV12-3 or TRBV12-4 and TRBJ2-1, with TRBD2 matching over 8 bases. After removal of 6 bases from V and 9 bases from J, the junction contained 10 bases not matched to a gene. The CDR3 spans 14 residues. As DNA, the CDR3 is TGTGCCAGCAGCTTCGGGACTAGTATTCTTGAGCAGTTCTTC. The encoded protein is CASSFGTSILEQFF.

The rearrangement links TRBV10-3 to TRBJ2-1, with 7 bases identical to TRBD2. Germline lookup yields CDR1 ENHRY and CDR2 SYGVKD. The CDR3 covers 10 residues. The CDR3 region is CSAGREEQFF. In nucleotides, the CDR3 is TGTTCAGCGGGACGGGAAGAGCAGTTCTTC.

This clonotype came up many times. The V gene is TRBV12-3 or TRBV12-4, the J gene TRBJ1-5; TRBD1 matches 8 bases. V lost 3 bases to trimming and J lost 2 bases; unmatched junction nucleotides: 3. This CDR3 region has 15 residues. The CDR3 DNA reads TGTGCCAGCAGTTTCCCGACAGGGGGCAATCAGCCCCAGCATTTT. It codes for CASSFPTGGNQPQHF.

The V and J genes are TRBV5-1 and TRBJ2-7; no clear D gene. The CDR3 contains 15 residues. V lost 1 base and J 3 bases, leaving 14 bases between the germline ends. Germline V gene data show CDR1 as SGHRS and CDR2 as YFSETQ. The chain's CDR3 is CASSLSDPYYYEQYF. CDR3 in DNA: TGCGCCAGCAGCTTGTCTGACCCCTACTACTACGAGCAGTACTTC. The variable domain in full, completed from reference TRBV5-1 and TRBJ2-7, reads KAGVTQTPRYLIKTRGQQVTLSCSPISGHRSVSWYQQTPGQGLQFLFEYFSETQRNKGNFPGRFSGRQFSNSRSEMNVSTLELGDSALYLCASSLSDPYYYEQYFGPGTRLTVT.

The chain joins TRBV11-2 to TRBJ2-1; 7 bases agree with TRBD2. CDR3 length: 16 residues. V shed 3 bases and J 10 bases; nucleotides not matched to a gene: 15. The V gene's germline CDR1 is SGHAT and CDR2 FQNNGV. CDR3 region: CASSFGGSPFTREQFF. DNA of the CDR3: TGTGCCAGCAGCTTTGGCGGGAGCCCCTTCACGAGGGAGCAGTTCTTC.